The 13 T cell receptor beta chains presented below share a single source sample, sequenced in a study of vaccination and CD4 T cells after COVID-19. The treatment is: roughly ten-day PBMC culture with coronavirus spike peptide pools or control peptides (ViraFEST assay). An Oncomine TCR Beta short-read assay was used to sequence the DNA from cultured CD4+ T cells. MiXCR, run by TCRdb on the PCR reads, gives a single entry per CDR3 protein. The sample lists 14,000 or so distinct CDR3 sequences, more than 20% occurring once. Antigens for these TCRs are unknown. The sample was CD4+ T cells from blood, cultured in vitro, taken after SARS-CoV-2 vaccination. Receptor source: a human donor who had recovered from COVID-19.

The rearrangement joins TRBV7-3 to TRBJ2-3, with 11 bases identical to TRBD2. V trimming: 6 bases; J trimming: 6 bases; junction bases outside the gene matches: 14. The CDR3 extends over 17 amino acids. The V gene's germline CDR1 is SGHTA and CDR2 FQGTGA. CDR3 nucleotides: TGTGCCAGCAGTCCAACACCGACTAGCGGGACTAAGGATACGCAGTATTTT. This gives the protein CASSPTPTSGTKDTQYF.

The rearrangement links TRBV27 to TRBJ1-6; unclear D gene. CDR1 is MNHEY and CDR2 is SMNVEV in the germline V gene (reference sequence). Trimming left V 6 bases short and J 0 bases short, with 12 bases between. This CDR3 has 16 amino acids. Written as DNA, the CDR3 is TGTGCCAGCAGGGGAGGTTTTTTCTCCTATAATTCACCCCTCCACTTT. Encoded protein: CASRGGFFSYNSPLHF.

V usage is TRBV10-1 and J usage is TRBJ1-5; D remains unclear. In germline, CDR1 is WNHNN, CDR2 SYGVQD (reference sequence). V lost 9 bases, J lost 0 bases, and 6 bases lay in between. The CDR3 loop spans 12 amino acids. DNA for the CDR3: TGCGCCAGTTCCAATAGCAATCAGCCCCAGCATTTT. Translating it yields CASSNSNQPQHF.

A remark on this clonotype: Its ends do not fully match the called genes, so a read error is possible. V gene TRBV7-2 combines with J gene TRBJ2-7; either TRBD1 or TRBD2 may supply D (6 bases each). Germline CDR1 SGHTA, CDR2 FQGNSA. The length of the CDR3 is 15 residues. The CDR3 loop reads CASSSRGTLSHEQYF. The DNA for the CDR3 is TGTGCCAGCAGCTCTAGGGGGACTCTCTCCCACGAGCAGTACTTC.

This clonotype has more than one count but fewer than ten. This chain uses TRBV30 with TRBJ1-6; no clear D. Germline CDR1 is GTSNPN and CDR2 is SVGIG (reference sequence). V was cut by 2 bases and J by 0 bases, with 8 bases left in between. The CDR3 consists of 15 residues. CDR3 residues: CAWSLISSYNSPLHF. The CDR3 region has the DNA TGTGCCTGGAGTCTTATAAGCTCCTATAATTCACCCCTCCACTTT.

V is TRBV20-1 and J is TRBJ1-5; D perhaps matches TRBD1 (6 bases). The CDR3 runs 15 residues. V lost 5 bases to trimming and J lost 11 bases, with 25 bases between them. Germline CDR1 DFQATT, CDR2 SNEGSKA (reference sequence). Here the CDR3 reads CSAAPTGGGSQSQHF. The CDR3 DNA reads as TGCAGTGCTGCCCCGACAGGAGGGGGGTCACAGTCCCAGCATTTT.

CDR3 nucleotides: TGTGCCAGTAGTATATCGACAGGGGAGGAATATGGCTACACCTTC. This translates into CASSISTGEEYGYTF. The rearrangement uses TRBV19 and TRBJ1-2; TRBD1 matches 8 bases. Germline V gene lookup returns CDR1 LNHDA and CDR2 SQIVND (reference sequence). J gave up 5 bases and V 2 bases, and 7 bases lay outside the gene matches. The CDR3 runs to 15 residues.

This clonotype has only a few counts. V and J are TRBV19 and TRBJ1-5; D gene uncertain. There are 15 residues in the CDR3. Trimming took off 1 base at V and 0 bases at J, with 7 bases between the two ends. Germline V gives CDR1 LNHDA, CDR2 SQIVND (reference sequence). The DNA for the CDR3 is TGTGCCAGTAGTATAGGCCGTATTAGCAATCAGCCCCAGCATTTT. Amino acid sequence: CASSIGRISNQPQHF. The variable domain in full, with the rest retrieved from reference TRBV19 and TRBJ1-5, is DGGITQSPKYLFRKEGQNVTLSCEQNLNHDAMYWYRQDPGQGLRLIYYSQIVNDFQKGDIAEGYSVSREKKESFPLTVTSAQKNPTAFYLCASSIGRISNQPQHFGDGTRLSIL.

In its sample, this clonotype was seen a few times. The chain couples TRBV27 to TRBJ2-1, with TRBD2 matching over 8 bases. V gave up 6 bases and J gave up 3 bases; unmatched junction bases: 13. This CDR3 spans 17 amino acids. The germline gives CDR1 MNHEY, CDR2 SMNVEV (reference sequence). The CDR3 DNA reads TGTGCCAGCAGACCCAGGGTCCTAGCGGGCGTCTACAATGAGCAGTTCTTC. Translation gives CASRPRVLAGVYNEQFF.

This clonotype has just a few counts. The V call is TRBV6-1, the J call TRBJ1-3, with 8 positions matching TRBD1. The V gene end was trimmed by 6 bases and the J gene end by 10 bases; junction bases not matched to a gene: 11. Germline-derived CDR1 and CDR2 are MNHNS and SASEGT. The length of the CDR3 is 14 residues. This CDR3 is CASSADRGLRTIYF. The CDR3 region has the DNA TGTGCCAGCAGCGCTGACAGGGGACTTCGTACCATATATTTT.

V gene TRBV20-1 combines with J gene TRBJ2-7; a weak D match, TRBD2 (6 bases). The V gene lost 4 bases and the J gene lost 2 bases, with 12 bases spanning the gap. Per germline, CDR1 DFQATT and CDR2 SNEGSKA (reference sequence). CDR3 length: 13 residues. The DNA for the CDR3 is TGCAGTGCTACTAGCGAAAGACCCTACGAGCAGTACTTC. As protein: CSATSERPYEQYF.

V is TRBV5-4 and J is TRBJ2-5, with a possible D match to TRBD2 (6 bases). V was clipped by 1 base and J by 9 bases, with 10 bases between them. The CDR3 consists of 12 residues. Germline CDR1 is SGHNT and CDR2 is YYREEE (reference sequence). Here the CDR3 DNA reads TGTGCCAGCAGCTTGATGGGGGAGGCCCAGTACTTC. Its protein is CASSLMGEAQYF.

The chain is built from TRBV6-1 and TRBJ1-1, with a weak D call TRBD1 (6 bases). In germline, CDR1 is MNHNS, CDR2 SASEGT. The ends were cut back, 7 bases at V and 8 bases at J, with 17 bases in the middle. The CDR3 is 13 residues long. CDR3 sequence: CASTRQGKLEAFF. As DNA, the CDR3 is TGTGCCAGCACCCGGCAGGGGAAGTTGGAAGCTTTCTTT.